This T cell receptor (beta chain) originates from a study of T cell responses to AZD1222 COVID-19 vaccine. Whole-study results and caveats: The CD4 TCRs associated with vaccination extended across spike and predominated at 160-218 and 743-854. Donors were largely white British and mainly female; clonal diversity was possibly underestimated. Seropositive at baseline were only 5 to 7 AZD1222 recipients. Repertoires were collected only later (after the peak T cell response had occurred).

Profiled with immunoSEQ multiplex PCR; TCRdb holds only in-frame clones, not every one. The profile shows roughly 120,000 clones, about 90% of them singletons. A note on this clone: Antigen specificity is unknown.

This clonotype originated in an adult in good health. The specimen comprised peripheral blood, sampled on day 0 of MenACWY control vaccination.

In nucleotides, the CDR3 is TGTGCCAGCAGCTTAGGGCGGACAGGACGAGAGCAGTACTTC. Translated, it gives CASSLGRTGREQYF. The chain recombines TRBV7-3 with TRBJ2-7, with 7 bases that match TRBD1. CDR3 length: 14 amino acids. Per germline, CDR1 SGHTA and CDR2 FQGTGA. J lost 7 bases, V lost 2 bases, and 8 bases had no gene match.